This paragraph reports one T cell receptor beta chain. This same CDR3 is encoded by further DNA sequences in the sample. This sample was included in a study of shared clonotypes between healthy human individuals. CDR3 length equals 13 residues. The germline CDR1 and CDR2 sequences are KGHSH and LQKENI. Trimming left V 3 bases short and J 1 base short, with 6 bases between. The study enrolled healthy HIV-negative adults without recent acute infections or vaccinations as donors. TCRdb keeps only in-frame clones here, not all; method: immunoSEQ multiplex PCR. The profile shows about 2.3 million clones, over 90% of them singletons.

The sequencing input was naive CD4+ T cells from PBMCs. The sample's subset: CD45RA+ positively selected. The TCR originated in a man aged 18-30 years in good health. Some clones in this sample may be carry-over from other donors' samples. The rearrangement uses TRBV18 and TRBJ1-1; D remains unclear. CDR3 DNA sequence: TGTGCCAGCTCACCCCAGAAGAACACTGAAGCTTTCTTT. Protein product: CASSPQKNTEAFF.